The rows below give T cell receptor beta chains drawn from one sample of a study of cytotoxic CD8 clonotypes in ibrutinib-treated CLL. Generated by immunoSEQ multiplex PCR, the TCRdb table keeps only in-frame clones and is missing some. The sample lists hundreds of thousands of clones; 65% to 80% were seen once. The sample here was PBMCs, taken after 12 months of ibrutinib treatment. The receptors were gathered from a human donor with chronic lymphocytic leukemia. CDR3s include the opening cysteine and the closing phenylalanine or tryptophan.

CDR3aa: CASRETGVGTEAFF
j_gene: TRBJ1-1
v_gene: TRBV2
len: 14

CDR3aa: CASSFRYDRNTEAFF
j_gene: TRBJ1-1
v_gene: TRBV6-5
len: 15

CDR3aa: CASSQDWTGTYGYTF
j_gene: TRBJ1-2
v_gene: TRBV4-2
len: 15

CDR3aa: CASSSGETQYF
j_gene: TRBJ2-5
v_gene: TRBV28
len: 11

CDR3aa: CAWRGRNSGNTIYF
j_gene: TRBJ1-3
v_gene: TRBV30
len: 14

CDR3aa: CATSRVRPGGDTQYF
j_gene: TRBJ2-3
v_gene: TRBV15
len: 15

CDR3aa: CASSVGGGGPTDTQYF
j_gene: TRBJ2-3
v_gene: TRBV9
len: 16

CDR3aa: CASSKSRTGAEAFF
j_gene: TRBJ1-1
v_gene: TRBV6-5
len: 14

CDR3aa: CASGTGTGGFNQPQHF
j_gene: TRBJ1-5
v_gene: TRBV6-6
len: 16

CDR3aa: CASSYIGGSNQPQHF
j_gene: TRBJ1-5
v_gene: TRBV6-6
len: 15

CDR3aa: CAWSPRGGWKPQHF
j_gene: TRBJ1-5
v_gene: TRBV30
len: 14